A single sample gave rise to the 30 T cell receptor beta chains below, sequenced in a study of blood T cell repertoires in COVID-19. The assay was immunoSEQ multiplex PCR, and TCRdb's table has in-frame clones only and misses some. The data show about 250,000 clones, 65% to 90% seen once. Material for sequencing was PBMCs or T cells enriched from blood (not recorded which). The receptors derive from a woman in her 50s with acute COVID-19.

The rearrangement links TRBV30 to TRBJ2-1; D possibly corresponds to TRBD2 (6 bases). Germline assignment: CDR1 GTSNPN and CDR2 SVGIG (reference sequence). Between the trimmed V and J ends, which lost 3 bases and 0 bases, there was a span of 12 bases. There are 15 residues in the CDR3. This CDR3 reads CAWSLGSFSYNEQFF. The CDR3 DNA is TGTGCCTGGAGCCTCGGGAGTTTCTCCTACAATGAGCAGTTCTTC.

The gene calls are TRBV4-3 and TRBJ2-1; weak D call: TRBD2 (6 bases). Trimming stripped 3 bases from V and 0 bases from J, with 24 bases between. Per germline, CDR1 LGHNA and CDR2 YSLEER. The CDR3 is 20 residues long. The CDR3 region is CASSQTPTVVGGDSYNEQFF. The CDR3, as DNA: TGCGCCAGCAGCCAGACCCCGACAGTGGTGGGGGGAGACTCCTACAATGAGCAGTTCTTC.

The chain employs TRBV4-3 and TRBJ1-2; no firm D call. V was trimmed by 0 bases and J by 5 bases, leaving 10 bases between them. The CDR3 runs to 14 residues. Germline V gene lookup returns CDR1 LGHNA and CDR2 YSLEER. The CDR3, as DNA: TGCGCCAGCAGCCAAGATCCCGGGAAATATGGCTACACCTTC. Translated, it gives CASSQDPGKYGYTF.

CDR3 DNA sequence: TGCGCCAGCAGCTTGGCCAGGGCCTGGGATGGCTACACCTTC. This translates into CASSLARAWDGYTF. The chain recombines TRBV5-1 with TRBJ1-2; tentatively, D is TRBD1 (5 bases). Per germline, CDR1 SGHRS and CDR2 YFSETQ. V lost 0 bases, J lost 6 bases, and 12 bases lay in between. The CDR3 is made up of 14 amino acids.

The chain recombines TRBV7-6 with TRBJ2-5; TRBD2 might be the D (6 bases). With 3 bases removed from V and 5 bases from J, the gap between germline ends came to 10 bases. In germline, CDR1 is SGHVS, CDR2 FNYEAQ. The CDR3 spans 13 residues. CDR3: CASSFRGAETQYF. CDR3 nucleotides: TGTGCCAGCAGCTTTCGCGGGGCCGAGACCCAGTACTTC.

The CDR3 sequence: CASIKPGLATGELFF. In DNA, the CDR3 is TGTGCCAGCATCAAACCGGGACTAGCTACCGGGGAGCTGTTTTTT. The gene calls are TRBV7-2 and TRBJ2-2, with TRBD2 matching over 9 bases. This CDR3 has 15 amino acids. The J segment lost 5 bases and the V segment lost 7 bases, leaving 8 bases of the junction unmatched. Germline CDR1 SGHTA, CDR2 FQGNSA.

The chain joins TRBV5-1 to TRBJ2-7, with a possible D match to TRBD1 (5 bases). Trimming removed 5 bases from V and 3 bases from J, with 9 bases in between. The CDR3 spans 12 residues. The V gene's germline CDR1 is SGHRS and CDR2 YFSETQ. The CDR3 DNA sequence: TGCGCCAGCAGATCTGACAGCTACGAGCAGTACTTC. Translated, it gives CASRSDSYEQYF.

The V call is TRBV6-5, the J call TRBJ1-6; no definite D call. The CDR3 is 16 amino acids. Germline lookup yields CDR1 MNHEY and CDR2 SVGAGI. Between the trimmed V and J ends, which lost 0 bases and 5 bases, there was a span of 11 bases. The CDR3 loop is CASSYSADNNNSPLHF. CDR3 in DNA: TGTGCCAGCAGTTACTCGGCAGACAATAATAATTCACCCCTCCACTTT.

J is TRBJ2-2 and V is TRBV7-6, with D unclear. Per germline, CDR1 SGHVS and CDR2 FNYEAQ. This CDR3 is 15 amino acids long. Trimming took 5 bases from V and 0 from J, leaving 10 bases between them. The CDR3 here is CASSPQETNTGELFF. The CDR3 nucleotides are TGTGCCAGCAGCCCGCAGGAAACGAACACCGGGGAGCTGTTTTTT.

This chain links TRBV9 with TRBJ2-2, with 8 bases aligning to TRBD2. The CDR3 covers 15 residues. With V trimmed by 5 bases and J by 0 bases, 3 bases remained unmatched. Germline CDR1 reads SGDLS; CDR2 reads YYNGEE. CDR3 nucleotide sequence: TGTGCCAGCAGGCACGGGGGGGCGAACACCGGGGAGCTGTTTTTT. As protein: CASRHGGANTGELFF.

The V gene is TRBV7-8, the J gene TRBJ1-1; 9 positions agree with TRBD1. J lost 0 bases, V lost 5 bases, and 13 bases had no gene match. The CDR3 contains 18 residues. Germline CDR1 is SGHVS and CDR2 is FQNEAQ. In nucleotides, the CDR3 is TGTGCCAGCAGCGTTAGGGGCGGACAGGGGACGATGAACACTGAAGCTTTCTTT. It translates to CASSVRGGQGTMNTEAFF. Full variable domain (remainder filled in from reference TRBV7-8 and TRBJ1-1): GAGVSQSPRYKVAKRGQDVALRCDPISGHVSLFWYQQALGQGPEFLTYFQNEAQLDKSGLPSDRFFAERPEGSVSTLKIQRTQQEDSAVYLCASSVRGGQGTMNTEAFFGQGTRLTVV.

The chain couples TRBV18 to TRBJ1-5; 7 bases are a match to TRBD1. This CDR3 contains 14 residues. In germline, CDR1 is KGHSH, CDR2 LQKENI. V trimming: 8 bases; J trimming: 0 bases; junction bases outside the gene matches: 4. The CDR3 bases are TGTGCCAGCCAGAGGACAGGTAGCAATCAGCCCCAGCATTTT. This gives the protein CASQRTGSNQPQHF.

This clone has just a few counts. V is TRBV7-2 and J is TRBJ2-1, with TRBD2 as a possible D gene (6 bases). Trimming took 6 bases from V and 4 from J, leaving 13 bases between them. Germline V gives CDR1 SGHTA, CDR2 FQGNSA. The CDR3 length is 14 residues. CDR3 amino acids: CASSSGVRYNEQFF. The CDR3 nucleotides read TGTGCCAGCAGTTCGGGAGTTCGGTACAATGAGCAGTTCTTC. Full variable domain (remainder filled in from reference TRBV7-2 and TRBJ2-1): GAGVSQSPSNKVTEKGKDVELRCDPISGHTALYWYRQSLGQGLEFLIYFQGNSAPDKSGLPSDRFSAERTGGSVSTLTIQRTQQEDSAVYLCASSSGVRYNEQFFGPGTRLTVL.

The chain is built from TRBV18 and TRBJ2-4; D is perhaps TRBD2 (6 bases). Looked up from germline, CDR1 is KGHSH and CDR2 is LQKENI. The CDR3 contains 13 residues. V lost 4 bases, J lost 7 bases, and 11 bases lay in between. CDR3 loop: CASSRGESNIQYF. CDR3 coding DNA: TGTGCCAGCTCACGGGGGGAATCGAACATTCAGTACTTC.

V is TRBV5-4 and J is TRBJ1-2; no clear D. V was shortened by 0 bases and J by 8 bases, with 11 bases between the two germline ends. The CDR3 covers 13 residues. Germline V gene lookup returns CDR1 SGHNT and CDR2 YYREEE (reference sequence). The CDR3 DNA reads TGTGCCAGCAGCTTGGTACCGGGGAAGGGCTACACCTTC. Protein sequence: CASSLVPGKGYTF.

The CDR3 protein is CASSQEDLETQYF. CDR3 in DNA: TGTGCCAGCAGCCAAGAGGACTTAGAGACCCAGTACTTC. The chain has TRBV3-1 (or the pseudogene TRBV3-2) and TRBJ2-5; D is perhaps TRBD2 (5 bases). Per the germline V gene, CDR1 is LGHDT and CDR2 is YNNKEL (reference sequence). CDR3 length equals 13 residues. V was trimmed by 0 bases and J by 4 bases, leaving 6 bases between them.

The DNA for the CDR3 is TGTGCCAGCAGCTTGGGAACTAGCGGGGGGGTTTACAATGAGCAGTTCTTC. Protein: CASSLGTSGGVYNEQFF. The V and J genes are TRBV5-4 and TRBJ2-1, with 13 bases matching TRBD2. Germline trimming cut 0 bases from V and 4 bases from J; bases unmatched to any gene: 4. Germline CDR1 SGHNT, CDR2 YYREEE (reference sequence). There are 17 residues in the CDR3.

The rearrangement links TRBV7-2 to TRBJ1-1; maybe TRBD1 (5 bases). Germline loops: CDR1 SGHTA, CDR2 FQGNSA. CDR3 length equals 17 residues. V was shortened by 4 bases and J by 4 bases, with 22 bases between the two germline ends. This CDR3 is CASSSPQGNRGGTEAFF. The CDR3 DNA follows: TGTGCCAGCAGCTCCCCCCAGGGTAACCGTGGTGGCACTGAAGCTTTCTTT. The entire variable domain, with the rest obtained from reference TRBV7-2 and TRBJ1-1, is as follows: GAGVSQSPSNKVTEKGKDVELRCDPISGHTALYWYRQSLGQGLEFLIYFQGNSAPDKSGLPSDRFSAERTGGSVSTLTIQRTQQEDSAVYLCASSSPQGNRGGTEAFFGQGTRLTVV.

This chain uses TRBV30 with TRBJ2-1, with TRBD1 matching 10 bases. Trimming at V came to 1 base and at J to 7 bases, leaving 4 bases not matched to a gene. Germline V CDR1 and CDR2: GTSNPN, SVGIG (reference sequence). CDR3 length: 14 residues. The CDR3: CAWSGGDRGNEQFF. DNA for the CDR3: TGTGCCTGGAGTGGGGGGGACAGGGGAAATGAGCAGTTCTTC.

The chain recombines TRBV30 with TRBJ2-5; TRBD2 matches 8 bases. The CDR3 has 14 amino acids. The trim removed 7 bases at V and 5 bases at J, leaving 12 bases unmatched. CDR1 is GTSNPN and CDR2 is SVGIG in the germline V gene (reference sequence). Here the CDR3 DNA reads TGTGCCTATAGCGGGATGGCCGGACGGGAGACCCAGTACTTC. Translated, it gives CAYSGMAGRETQYF.

The table lists this clone with a count of one. This rearrangement joins TRBV30 to TRBJ2-7; 7 positions agree with TRBD1. Germline V gives CDR1 GTSNPN, CDR2 SVGIG (reference sequence). Trimming took 4 bases from V and 5 from J; bases not matched to a gene: 5. The CDR3 is 12 amino acids. This chain's CDR3 is CAWNRGEDEQYF. The CDR3 region has the DNA TGTGCCTGGAACAGGGGAGAGGACGAGCAGTACTTC.

The V and J genes are TRBV7-9 and TRBJ2-7; D ambiguous. V was shortened by 2 bases and J by 5 bases, with 7 bases between the two germline ends. CDR1 and CDR2 (germline): SEHNR, FQNEAQ (reference sequence). This CDR3 has 12 amino acids. The CDR3 spells CASSLIVHEQYF. DNA for the CDR3: TGTGCCAGCAGCTTAATCGTCCACGAGCAGTACTTC.

The chain employs TRBV24-1 and TRBJ1-5; D remains unclear. The CDR3 is 15 residues long. Trimming took off 1 base at V and 0 bases at J, with 6 bases between the two ends. The germline V gene has CDR1 KGHDR and CDR2 SFDVKD. DNA for the CDR3: TGTGCCACCAGTGATTTAGGGAGTAGCAATCAGCCCCAGCATTTT. Translation: CATSDLGSSNQPQHF.

The V and J genes are TRBV10-1 and TRBJ2-3, with a weak D call TRBD1 (5 bases). Germline CDR1 reads WNHNN; CDR2 reads SYGVQD (reference sequence). Trimming took off 9 bases at V and 2 bases at J, with 12 bases between the two ends. The CDR3 is 13 residues long. CDR3 amino acids: CARLTGVTDTQYF. In DNA form, the CDR3 reads TGCGCCAGATTAACAGGAGTCACAGATACGCAGTATTTT.

The J gene is TRBJ2-2, the V gene TRBV11-3, with 14 bases identical to TRBD2. V trimming: 2 bases; J trimming: 2 bases; junction bases outside the gene matches: 7. Germline values: CDR1 SGHNT, CDR2 YENEEA. This CDR3 comprises 19 residues. The CDR3 sequence is CASSLRGLAGALNTGELFF. For the CDR3, the DNA is TGTGCCAGCAGCTTACGGGGACTAGCGGGGGCGCTCAACACCGGGGAGCTGTTTTTT.

The V call is TRBV30, the J call TRBJ1-6, with D maybe TRBD1 (5 bases). The CDR3 loop spans 13 amino acids. From germline, CDR1 is GTSNPN and CDR2 SVGIG (reference sequence). V lost 3 bases, J lost 7 bases, and 10 bases lay in between. The CDR3 nucleotides are TGTGCCTGGAGCAGCGGGGGGAATTCACCCCTCCACTTT. This gives the protein CAWSSGGNSPLHF.

The V call is TRBV7-9, the J call TRBJ1-5; D gene ambiguous. With 3 bases removed from V and 3 bases from J, the gap between germline ends came to 9 bases. Germline CDR1 SEHNR, CDR2 FQNEAQ (reference sequence). CDR3 length equals 14 residues. The CDR3 DNA reads TGTGCCAGCAGCTTTCTTGGCTTCAATCAGCCCCAGCATTTT. Translating it yields CASSFLGFNQPQHF. Using reference TRBV7-9 and TRBJ1-5 for the parts outside the CDR3, the full variable domain is DTGVSQNPRHKITKRGQNVTFRCDPISEHNRLYWYRQTLGQGPEFLTYFQNEAQLEKSRLLSDRFSAERPKGSFSTLEIQRTEQGDSAMYLCASSFLGFNQPQHFGDGTRLSIL.

The rearrangement joins TRBV5-1 to TRBJ1-2; TRBD1 aligns across 8 bases. Germline assignment: CDR1 SGHRS and CDR2 YFSETQ. The length of the CDR3 is 13 residues. The V segment lost 6 bases and the J segment 1 base; nucleotides outside the gene matches: 2. This CDR3 is CASNTGGNYGYTF. The DNA for the CDR3 is TGCGCCAGCAACACAGGGGGTAACTATGGCTACACCTTC. The full variable domain, completed using reference TRBV5-1 and TRBJ1-2, is KAGVTQTPRYLIKTRGQQVTLSCSPISGHRSVSWYQQTPGQGLQFLFEYFSETQRNKGNFPGRFSGRQFSNSRSEMNVSTLELGDSALYLCASNTGGNYGYTFGSGTRLTVV.

V and J are TRBV28 and TRBJ1-2, with D possibly being TRBD1 (5 bases). The germline V gene has CDR1 MDHEN and CDR2 SYDVKM. This CDR3 has 13 residues. V was trimmed by 3 bases and J by 2 bases, leaving 7 bases between them. CDR3 sequence: CASSLTENYGYTF. Written as DNA, the CDR3 is TGTGCCAGCAGTTTGACAGAGAACTATGGCTACACCTTC.

The CDR3 here is CASSAGGLSTGELFF. Written as DNA, the CDR3 is TGTGCCAGCAGCGCAGGGGGCCTTAGCACCGGGGAGCTGTTTTTT. The chain recombines TRBV6-5 with TRBJ2-2, with 8 nucleotides matching TRBD1. The CDR3 totals 15 residues. Germline trimming cut 6 bases from V and 4 bases from J; bases unmatched to any gene: 7. The germline V gene has CDR1 MNHEY and CDR2 SVGAGI.